These 29 T cell receptor beta chains were sequenced from one sample in a study of shared clonotypes between healthy human individuals. Sequencing used immunoSEQ multiplex PCR; TCRdb keeps in-frame clones, though not all of them. The table has fewer than 650,000 clones, 75% to 85% seen once. The sample consisted of PBMCs. These receptors originate from a woman between 40 and 55 years old in good health. Some clones in this sample may be carry-over from other donors' samples.

Ten or more counts support this clone. The genes are TRBV2 and TRBJ2-5, with 8 nucleotides matching TRBD2. V shed 3 bases, J shed 9 bases, and the junction held 3 bases outside the gene matches. This CDR3 spans 12 amino acids. CDR1 SNHLY and CDR2 FYNNEI come from the germline V gene. The CDR3 coding sequence is TGTGCCAGCAGTGAGAATAGCGGGGCCCAGTACTTC. It is translated as CASSENSGAQYF.

The chain uses TRBV28 and TRBJ2-7, with 9 bases aligning to TRBD1. The CDR3 has 13 residues. In germline, CDR1 is MDHEN, CDR2 SYDVKM. Trimming removed 5 bases from V and 6 bases from J; junction bases left unmatched: 5. The CDR3 loop reads CASSKGQGFEQYF. The CDR3 DNA sequence: TGTGCCAGCAGTAAGGGACAGGGATTCGAGCAGTACTTC.

This clone appeared a single time. The CDR3 is CASSMGQGLDEQYF. Written as DNA, the CDR3 is TGTGCCAGTAGTATGGGCCAGGGTCTTGACGAGCAGTACTTC. The V call is TRBV19, the J call TRBJ2-7, with TRBD1 as a possible D gene (5 bases). This CDR3 contains 14 residues. Trimming took 3 bases from V and 5 from J, leaving 14 bases between them. Germline CDR1 and CDR2: LNHDA and SQIVND (reference sequence). The full variable domain, in which reference TRBV19 and TRBJ2-7 provide the parts outside the CDR3, is DGGITQSPKYLFRKEGQNVTLSCEQNLNHDAMYWYRQDPGQGLRLIYYSQIVNDFQKGDIAEGYSVSREKKESFPLTVTSAQKNPTAFYLCASSMGQGLDEQYFGPGTRLTVT.

The chain uses TRBV2 and TRBJ2-7; possible D gene TRBD2, 6 bases. Germline values: CDR1 SNHLY, CDR2 FYNNEI. This CDR3 is 15 amino acids long. Trimming removed 5 bases from V and 6 bases from J, with 20 bases in between. The DNA of the CDR3 is TGTGCCAGCAGTCCCCCAACCAGGGAGGTTGGCGAGCAGTACTTC. Translating gives CASSPPTREVGEQYF.

The gene calls are TRBV7-9 and TRBJ1-1; possibly TRBD1 for D (6 bases). The length of the CDR3 is 15 residues. Looked up from germline, CDR1 is SEHNR and CDR2 is FQNEAQ (reference sequence). Trimming shortened V by 5 bases and J by 1 base, and 14 bases separated the two germline ends. CDR3 bases: TGTGCCAGCAGCCCGCAGGGGTTGGGGAACACTGAAGCTTTCTTT. It yields the protein CASSPQGLGNTEAFF.

The rearrangement uses TRBV10-1 and TRBJ2-1; 11 nucleotides align to TRBD1. Trimming at V came to 2 bases and at J to 5 bases, leaving 2 bases not matched to a gene. In germline, CDR1 is WNHNN, CDR2 SYGVQD (reference sequence). The CDR3 totals 15 residues. The CDR3 sequence is CASSEGQGADNEQFF. CDR3 DNA: TGCGCCAGCAGTGAGGGACAGGGGGCCGACAATGAGCAGTTCTTC.

CDR3 sequence (DNA): TGTGCCAGCAGTCTGACTAGTGCTCCTGGCTACGAGCAGTACTTC. Translation gives CASSLTSAPGYEQYF. This chain uses TRBV28 with TRBJ2-7; D is possibly TRBD2 (6 bases). Germline CDR1 reads MDHEN; CDR2 reads SYDVKM. CDR3 length: 15 amino acids. V was cut by 5 bases and J by 3 bases, with 17 bases left in between.

This chain's CDR3 is CAISVEYEQYF. The CDR3 DNA sequence: TGTGCCATCAGTGTGGAGTACGAGCAGTACTTC. This sequence joins TRBV10-3 and TRBJ2-7; D remains ambiguous. This CDR3 contains 11 residues. Looked up from germline, CDR1 is ENHRY and CDR2 is SYGVKD. V lost 4 bases, J lost 4 bases, and 5 bases lay in between.

At least ten counts were recorded for this clone. V gene TRBV27 combines with J gene TRBJ1-1; the match to TRBD1 covers 7 bases. V shed 2 bases, J shed 4 bases, and the junction held 4 bases outside the gene matches. This CDR3 is built from 14 residues. Germline V gives CDR1 MNHEY, CDR2 SMNVEV (reference sequence). The CDR3 DNA sequence: TGTGCCAGCAGTTTACGAGGGGGCGTCACTGAAGCTTTCTTT. This sequence encodes CASSLRGGVTEAFF.

This chain connects TRBV10-3 to TRBJ2-3; 12 nucleotides agree with TRBD2. The CDR3 has 15 amino acids. Per germline, CDR1 ENHRY and CDR2 SYGVKD. V trimming: 7 bases; J trimming: 5 bases; junction bases outside the gene matches: 7. The CDR3: CAIKTSGSVGDTQYF. The CDR3 DNA reads TGTGCCATCAAGACTAGCGGGAGTGTCGGAGATACGCAGTATTTT.

This chain uses TRBV2 with TRBJ2-1; 7 bases agree with TRBD2. The CDR3 runs to 12 residues. Germline V CDR1 and CDR2: SNHLY, FYNNEI. The J segment lost 9 bases and the V segment lost 3 bases, leaving 2 bases of the junction unmatched. As DNA, the CDR3 is TGTGCCAGCAGTGATAGGGAGGGTGAGCAGTTCTTC. Translation: CASSDREGEQFF.

The chain is built from TRBV6-5 and TRBJ2-3; D tentatively reads TRBD1 or TRBD2 (5 bases each). The length of the CDR3 is 15 residues. V was clipped by 2 bases and J by 3 bases, with 12 bases between them. Germline-derived CDR1 and CDR2 are MNHEY and SVGAGI. CDR3 sequence reads: CASSYGTHGTDTQYF. The CDR3 DNA reads as TGTGCCAGCAGTTACGGGACCCATGGGACAGATACGCAGTATTTT.

This clone occurred a few times. This chain joins TRBV6-1 and TRBJ1-5; D is ambiguous. The V gene's germline CDR1 is MNHNS and CDR2 SASEGT. V dropped 6 bases and J dropped 0 bases, with 6 bases sitting between them. There are 13 residues in the CDR3. The CDR3 loop is CASRGNSNQPQHF. In nucleotides, the CDR3 is TGTGCCAGCAGAGGTAATAGCAATCAGCCCCAGCATTTT.

The chain carries TRBV27 and TRBJ1-1, with D possibly matching TRBD1 (5 bases). This CDR3 has 14 amino acids. Germline values: CDR1 MNHEY, CDR2 SMNVEV (reference sequence). Trimming shortened V by 3 bases and J by 3 bases, and 11 bases separated the two germline ends. The CDR3 here is CASSFFWGDTEAFF. CDR3 sequence (DNA): TGTGCCAGCAGTTTCTTCTGGGGGGACACTGAAGCTTTCTTT.

The rearrangement joins TRBV30 to TRBJ2-2; D not resolved. Germline CDR1 GTSNPN, CDR2 SVGIG (reference sequence). The CDR3 sequence is 12 residues long. Trimming cost V 0 bases and J 7 bases, with 6 bases left between them. This chain's CDR3 is CAWSVLGGELFF. The CDR3 bases are TGTGCCTGGAGTGTACTGGGCGGGGAGCTGTTTTTT. The variable domain in full, completed from reference TRBV30 and TRBJ2-2, reads SQTIHQWPATLVQPVGSPLSLECTVEGTSNPNLYWYRQAAGRGLQLLFYSVGIGQISSEVPQNLSASRPQDRQFILSSKKLLLSDSGFYLCAWSVLGGELFFGEGSRLTVL.

The V gene is TRBV5-1, the J gene TRBJ2-4, with D perhaps being TRBD1 or TRBD2 (10 bases each). The CDR3 consists of 22 residues. Germline CDR1 and CDR2: SGHRS and YFSETQ. Trimming pared 2 bases from V and 4 bases from J, leaving 34 bases between. The CDR3 reads CASSFRDRGPRLAGAFKNIQYF. The CDR3 DNA is TGCGCCAGCAGCTTCCGGGACAGGGGACCTAGGCTAGCGGGGGCCTTTAAAAACATTCAGTACTTC.

The genes are TRBV2 and TRBJ1-5; D uncertain. CDR1 SNHLY and CDR2 FYNNEI come from the germline V gene. V lost 4 bases and J lost 0, with 10 bases in between. CDR3 length: 15 amino acids. The CDR3 region has the DNA TGTGCCAGCAGTGGGCTCAGCTATAGCAATCAGCCCCAGCATTTT. The encoded protein is CASSGLSYSNQPQHF.

The CDR3 spells CASSFPGQAGAEAFF. CDR3 in DNA: TGTGCCAGCAGTTTTCCCGGACAGGCGGGCGCTGAAGCTTTCTTT. J is TRBJ1-1 and V is TRBV28; TRBD1 matches 7 bases. The germline gives CDR1 MDHEN, CDR2 SYDVKM. J was trimmed by 6 bases and V by 3 bases; bases with no gene match: 10. CDR3 length equals 15 residues.

To note about this clone: Other DNA sequences of this sample code for an identical CDR3. The gene calls are TRBV9 and TRBJ2-2; D call uncertain. The V and J ends lost 4 bases and 5 bases respectively, with 6 bases between them. The CDR3 sequence is 12 residues long. CDR1 is SGDLS and CDR2 is YYNGEE in the germline V gene. DNA for the CDR3: TGTGCCAGCAGCCCCCGAACCGGGGAGCTGTTTTTT. This gives the protein CASSPRTGELFF. Together with reference TRBV9 and TRBJ2-2, the CDR3 gives the full variable domain: DSGVTQTPKHLITATGQRVTLRCSPRSGDLSVYWYQQSLDQGLQFLIQYYNGEERAKGNILERFSAQQFPDLHSELNLSSLELGDSALYFCASSPRTGELFFGEGSRLTVL.

Worth noting for this clone: A far bigger clonotype differs at one base, so this is likely a read error. In this CDR3 the conserved last residue, phenylalanine or tryptophan, is missing, so a read error is likely. This sequence joins TRBV29-1 and TRBJ1-1, with a weak D call TRBD1 (5 bases). Between the trimmed V and J ends, which lost 4 bases and 1 base, there was a span of 13 bases. Germline CDR1 is SQVTM and CDR2 is ANQGSEA. The CDR3 contains 14 residues. The CDR3 spells CSVASGASNTEAFS. CDR3 DNA: TGCAGCGTTGCCTCCGGGGCGTCGAACACTGAAGCTTTCTCT.

The chain couples TRBV11-2 to TRBJ2-2, with 13 bases aligning to TRBD2. The CDR3 has 19 residues. The germline V gene encodes CDR1 SGHAT and CDR2 FQNNGV. J was trimmed by 6 bases and V by 5 bases; bases with no gene match: 15. The CDR3 region is CASSPIRRTSGRSAGELFF. DNA of the CDR3: TGTGCCAGCAGCCCTATTAGGCGGACTAGCGGGAGATCAGCCGGGGAGCTGTTTTTT.

This clone was seen only once. Here the CDR3 reads CASSPPSGVSTGELFF. In nucleotides, the CDR3 is TGTGCCAGCTCACCACCTTCCGGGGTGAGCACCGGGGAGCTGTTTTTT. The rearrangement uses TRBV18 and TRBJ2-2; D is perhaps TRBD2 (5 bases). The CDR3 has 16 amino acids. V shed 0 bases and J shed 4 bases, with 12 bases lying between them. CDR1 and CDR2 (germline): KGHSH, LQKENI.

J is TRBJ2-7 and V is TRBV5-4; the match to TRBD2 covers 7 bases. The CDR3 runs 14 residues. CDR1 is SGHNT and CDR2 is YYREEE in the germline V gene (reference sequence). J lost 5 bases, V lost 4 bases, and 9 bases had no gene match. CDR3 in DNA: TGTGCCAGCAGCCAGAAAGCGGGAAACGACGAGCAGTACTTC. Its protein is CASSQKAGNDEQYF. The complete variable domain, with remaining parts taken from reference TRBV5-4 and TRBJ2-7, reads ETGVTQSPTHLIKTRGQQVTLRCSSQSGHNTVSWYQQALGQGPQFIFQYYREEENGRGNFPPRFSGLQFPNYSSELNVNALELDDSALYLCASSQKAGNDEQYFGPGTRLTVT.

The chain combines TRBV6-1 with TRBJ2-7, with 8 bases fitting TRBD1. The CDR3 sequence is 13 residues long. V lost 8 bases to trimming and J lost 5 bases; unmatched junction nucleotides: 8. Germline assignment: CDR1 MNHNS and CDR2 SASEGT. The CDR3 loop reads CASAGGRGDEQYF. CDR3 coding DNA: TGTGCCAGCGCAGGGGGCCGGGGCGACGAGCAGTACTTC.

DNA for the CDR3: TGTGCCAGCAGCTTAGGGGGGGGGACCGAGCAGTTCTTC. Translated, it gives CASSLGGGTEQFF. V is TRBV7-8 and J is TRBJ2-1, with TRBD2 matching 7 bases. The CDR3 consists of 13 residues. The V and J ends lost 1 base and 10 bases, in that order; junction bases with no gene match: 4. CDR1 SGHVS and CDR2 FQNEAQ come from the germline V gene.

The CDR3 loop reads CASKYQETQYF. The CDR3 coding sequence is TGTGCCAGCAAGTACCAAGAGACCCAGTACTTC. The chain is built from TRBV2 and TRBJ2-5; D gene uncertain. Germline lookup yields CDR1 SNHLY and CDR2 FYNNEI. The CDR3 has 11 amino acids. Trimming left V 7 bases short and J 0 bases short, with 3 bases between.

CDR3 sequence: CASSDRHGLGYGYTF. CDR3 DNA: TGTGCCAGCAGTGACCGGCACGGGCTAGGCTATGGCTACACCTTC. The chain employs TRBV2 and TRBJ1-2; no firm D call. Germline CDR1 and CDR2: SNHLY and FYNNEI. The CDR3 has 15 amino acids. Trimming stripped 3 bases from V and 4 bases from J, with 15 bases between. The full variable domain, completed using reference TRBV2 and TRBJ1-2, is EPEVTQTPSHQVTQMGQEVILRCVPISNHLYFYWYRQILGQKVEFLVSFYNNEISEKSEIFDDQFSVERPDGSNFTLKIRSTKLEDSAMYFCASSDRHGLGYGYTFGSGTRLTVV.

This clone was seen a few times. The V and J genes are TRBV28 and TRBJ2-7; 8 nucleotides match TRBD2. Germline V CDR1 and CDR2: MDHEN, SYDVKM. This CDR3 has 18 amino acids. V gave up 4 bases and J gave up 7 bases; unmatched junction bases: 21. CDR3 amino acids: CASSSTPGTSSRAGEQYF. CDR3 DNA sequence: TGTGCCAGCAGTTCCACCCCCGGGACTAGTAGCCGAGCGGGGGAGCAGTACTTC.

The rearrangement uses TRBV7-9 and TRBJ2-7, with D possibly matching TRBD2 (6 bases). Germline V gives CDR1 SEHNR, CDR2 FQNEAQ (reference sequence). The V and J ends lost 8 bases and 3 bases respectively, with 17 bases between them. CDR3 length: 14 residues. The CDR3 nucleotides read TGTGCCAGCGGCGGGAACTTAAGCCGCTACGAGCAGTACTTC. The encoded protein is CASGGNLSRYEQYF.